This T cell receptor beta chain was captured in a study of cytomegalovirus exposure and HLA in healthy donors. Notes on this clone: As yet, its antigen is unknown.

General study results and limits: Accurate prediction of most subjects' HLA-A and HLA-B alleles from TCR beta sequences was reported. Some V segments (TRBV6-2 and TRBV6-3 among them) were excluded as indistinguishable. The study flagged around 160 TCR beta chains as cytomegalovirus-associated.

Vbeta (60) and Jbeta (13) primers were used in the PCR. Clones were sequenced by immunoSEQ multiplex PCR, and TCRdb holds only the in-frame ones, with some missing. This table has under 150,000 clones, 73% appearing once. The CDR3 is made up of 14 amino acids. Germline CDR1 reads MNHNS; CDR2 reads SASEGT. J gave up 8 bases and V 3 bases, and 4 bases lay outside the gene matches. The chain is built from TRBV6-1 and TRBJ1-4; TRBD1 matches 9 bases. This sequence was found in a human donor in good health. Specimen: PBMCs. CDR3 nucleotide sequence: TGTGCCAGCAGTGAGCGGACAGGGGACGAAAAACTGTTTTTT. The encoded protein is CASSERTGDEKLFF.